This TCR beta chain was captured in a study of T cell responses to AZD1222 COVID-19 vaccine. In the study overall: The analysis combined second doses at about 4 or about 12 weeks.

The CDR3 consists of 11 residues. Per germline, CDR1 DFQATT and CDR2 SNEGSKA (reference sequence). With regard to this clone: As yet, its antigen is unknown.

The study, taken as a whole, reports: Sampling captured repertoires only after the peak T cell response. Females made up more of the donors, who were largely white British, and clonal diversity may have come out too low. At 160-218 and 743-854, vaccine-associated CD4 TCRs were dominant, and they spanned spike.

Here immunoSEQ multiplex PCR was the method, and the copy in TCRdb shows in-frame clones only, minus some. The sample includes roughly 130,000 clones, approximately 89% of them seen just once. The receptor's source is an adult in good health. The sample in question was peripheral blood, obtained on day 0 of AZD1222 vaccination. V usage is TRBV20-1 and J usage is TRBJ1-2; a weak D match, TRBD1 (5 bases). The CDR3 DNA sequence: TGCAGCCCAGGGAGCGCCGATGGCTACACCTTC. As protein: CSPGSADGYTF.